These T cell receptor beta chains were read from a single sample in a study of blood T cell repertoires in COVID-19. Assay used: immunoSEQ multiplex PCR; TCRdb lists only in-frame clones, some missing. The sample contains approximately 310,000 clones, about nine tenths of which appear only once. The material sequenced was peripheral blood. These receptors originate from a man over 45 with active or convalescent COVID-19. CDR3s include the opening cysteine and the closing phenylalanine or tryptophan. The D gene is left open where the match is weak. Expanded clones are given a class, and other clones once, few, many or no size at all.

d_call: TRBD2
j_call: TRBJ2-3
clone_size: -
v_call: TRBV18
cdr3_nt: TGTGCCAGCTCACGGGCTAGCGGGGATCGCACAGATACGCAGTATTTT
cdr3_aa: CASSRASGDRTDTQYF

d_call: TRBD1
j_call: TRBJ2-5
clone_size: -
v_call: TRBV30
cdr3_nt: TGTGCCTGGATGCCGACAGGGAGAGGAGAGACCCAGTACTTC
cdr3_aa: CAWMPTGRGETQYF

d_call: -
j_call: TRBJ1-2
clone_size: -
v_call: TRBV11-2
cdr3_nt: TGTGCCAGCAGCCGGGAGGGATATAACTATGGCTACACCTTC
cdr3_aa: CASSREGYNYGYTF

d_call: TRBD2
j_call: TRBJ2-7
clone_size: -
v_call: TRBV20-1
cdr3_nt: TGCAGTGCTAGTAGGGCGGGAGGGGGGAGGGAGGTCTACGAGCAGTACTTC
cdr3_aa: CSASRAGGGREVYEQYF

d_call: -
j_call: TRBJ1-2
clone_size: -
v_call: TRBV30
cdr3_nt: TGTGCCTGGAGTCAAGGGGCGCGGTATGGCTACACCTTC
cdr3_aa: CAWSQGARYGYTF

d_call: -
j_call: TRBJ1-1
clone_size: -
v_call: TRBV7-2
cdr3_nt: TGTGCCAGCAGCCGCAGGGCTAACACTGAAGCTTTCTTT
cdr3_aa: CASSRRANTEAFF

d_call: -
j_call: TRBJ1-5
clone_size: -
v_call: TRBV4-3
cdr3_nt: TGCGCCAGCAGCCAAGACCCACAGGGATCTCATCAGCCCCAGCATTTT
cdr3_aa: CASSQDPQGSHQPQHF

d_call: -
j_call: TRBJ1-6
clone_size: -
v_call: TRBV4-3
cdr3_nt: TGCGCCAGCAGCCAGCACCGGGAGGGCTCACCCCTCCACTTT
cdr3_aa: CASSQHREGSPLHF

d_call: -
j_call: TRBJ1-2
clone_size: -
v_call: TRBV4-3
cdr3_nt: TGCGCCAGCAGCCCCCTTTCACGGGAAGATGGCTACACCTTC
cdr3_aa: CASSPLSREDGYTF

d_call: -
j_call: TRBJ1-1
clone_size: -
v_call: TRBV7-3
cdr3_nt: TGTGCCAGCAGCGCGGGAGGTGGGGGAACTGAAGCTTTCTTT
cdr3_aa: CASSAGGGGTEAFF

d_call: TRBD1
j_call: TRBJ2-5
clone_size: -
v_call: TRBV23-1
cdr3_nt: TGCGCCAGCAGGAAGGACAGGGGGCCGGGGGAGACCCAGTACTTC
cdr3_aa: CASRKDRGPGETQYF

d_call: TRBD1
j_call: TRBJ1-1
clone_size: -
v_call: TRBV4-1
cdr3_nt: TGCGCCAGCAGCCAAGATCCGCCGTTGGAGGGGGCGTCAGGCACTGAAGCTTTCTTT
cdr3_aa: CASSQDPPLEGASGTEAFF

d_call: -
j_call: TRBJ1-2
clone_size: -
v_call: TRBV5-1
cdr3_nt: TGCGCCAGCAGCAACCCGGGAGGGGGGAATGGCTACACCTTC
cdr3_aa: CASSNPGGGNGYTF

d_call: TRBD2
j_call: TRBJ2-4
clone_size: -
v_call: TRBV4-1
cdr3_nt: TGCGCCAGCAGCCCAGGACTAGCGGGGGGGCGAACCAAAAACATTCAGTACTTC
cdr3_aa: CASSPGLAGGRTKNIQYF

d_call: -
j_call: TRBJ1-3
clone_size: once
v_call: TRBV7-2
cdr3_nt: TGTGCCAGCAGCCCAGTCAGCTCTGGAAACACCATATATTTT
cdr3_aa: CASSPVSSGNTIYF

d_call: -
j_call: TRBJ2-2
clone_size: -
v_call: TRBV4-1
cdr3_nt: TGCGCCAGCAGCCAGGGGGCGGAAATCGGGGAGCTGTTTTTT
cdr3_aa: CASSQGAEIGELFF

d_call: -
j_call: TRBJ2-7
clone_size: -
v_call: TRBV21-1
cdr3_nt: TGTGCCAGCAGTCTCTTTGGCGGGACCTACGAGCAGTACTTC
cdr3_aa: CASSLFGGTYEQYF

d_call: -
j_call: TRBJ1-5
clone_size: -
v_call: TRBV19
cdr3_nt: TGTGCCAGTTCCCGGGATAGCAATCAGCCCCAGCATTTT
cdr3_aa: CASSRDSNQPQHF

d_call: -
j_call: TRBJ1-6
clone_size: -
v_call: TRBV2
cdr3_nt: TGTGCCAGCAGTGAAAGATCAGGGGAGACTTCACCCCTCCACTTT
cdr3_aa: CASSERSGETSPLHF

d_call: -
j_call: TRBJ2-5
clone_size: -
v_call: TRBV7-6
cdr3_nt: TGTGCCAGCAGCTTAGACCGGACAGGCGCGGGGGAGACCCAGTACTTC
cdr3_aa: CASSLDRTGAGETQYF

d_call: -
j_call: TRBJ1-1
clone_size: -
v_call: TRBV21-1
cdr3_nt: TGTGCCAGCAGCGGGCGGGGGACCAACACTGAAGCTTTCTTT
cdr3_aa: CASSGRGTNTEAFF

d_call: TRBD2
j_call: TRBJ2-3
clone_size: -
v_call: TRBV18
cdr3_nt: TGTGCCAGCTCACCACGGGCTAGCGGGGATAGCACAGATACGCAGTATTTT
cdr3_aa: CASSPRASGDSTDTQYF

d_call: -
j_call: TRBJ2-1
clone_size: -
v_call: TRBV24-1
cdr3_nt: TGTGCCACCAGTCAATACAATGAGCAGTTCTTC
cdr3_aa: CATSQYNEQFF

d_call: TRBD1
j_call: TRBJ1-5
clone_size: -
v_call: TRBV4-1
cdr3_nt: TGCGCCAGCAGCCGCTACAGGGGAAATCAGCCCCAGCATTTT
cdr3_aa: CASSRYRGNQPQHF